The 21 T cell receptor beta chains in this list originate from one sample, sequenced in a study of T cells after yellow fever vaccination. One entry per CDR3 protein, called by TCRdb with MiXCR from the 5' RACE reads. The repertoire holds roughly 310,000 distinct CDR3 sequences, with roughly 9.4% as singletons. The specimen comprised PBMCs, sampled on the day of the first yellow fever vaccination. These receptors all stem from a young man who received the YFV17D yellow fever vaccine.

The chain joins TRBV5-1 to TRBJ2-5; 7 bases agree with TRBD1. V dropped 0 bases and J dropped 4; count of bases not matched to a gene: 3. The CDR3 length is 14 residues. Germline V gene sequence: CDR1 SGHRS, CDR2 YFSETQ. CDR3 in amino acids: CASSLGNRGETQYF. The DNA for the CDR3 is TGCGCCAGCAGCTTGGGGAACAGGGGAGAGACCCAGTACTTC.

This clonotype turned up a few times. This rearrangement joins TRBV7-9 to TRBJ1-1; D gene unclear. Germline CDR1 and CDR2: SEHNR and FQNEAQ (reference sequence). The CDR3 is 12 amino acids. The germline V and J ends were trimmed by 3 bases and 3 bases, with 5 bases remaining between them. CDR3 amino acids: CASSFPYTEAFF. DNA for the CDR3: TGTGCCAGCAGCTTTCCGTACACTGAAGCTTTCTTT.

CDR3 residues: CASSLAPRGNTIYF. Here the CDR3 DNA reads TGCGCCAGCAGCTTGGCGCCCCGCGGAAACACCATATATTTT. The chain combines TRBV5-1 with TRBJ1-3; the D is unclear. The CDR3 runs to 14 residues. The ends were cut back, 0 bases at V and 4 bases at J, with 8 bases in the middle. The germline CDR1 and CDR2 sequences are SGHRS and YFSETQ.

This clonotype was seen once. V and J are TRBV5-6 and TRBJ2-1, with 11 nucleotides matching TRBD1. The CDR3 runs 15 residues. Trimming removed 4 bases from V and 7 bases from J; junction bases left unmatched: 7. CDR1 and CDR2 (germline): SGHDT, YYEEEE. As DNA, the CDR3 is TGTGCCAGCAGCCCACCAGGGACAGGGGGTAATGAGCAGTTCTTC. This sequence encodes CASSPPGTGGNEQFF.

The rearrangement joins TRBV4-1 to TRBJ2-5; D may be TRBD1 (6 bases). Germline V lookup: CDR1 MGHRA, CDR2 YSYEKL. V was clipped by 2 bases and J by 5 bases, with 15 bases between them. This CDR3 is 15 amino acids long. DNA for the CDR3: TGCGCCAGCAGCCAAATTCTGTGGGGGCCTGAGACCCAGTACTTC. Protein sequence: CASSQILWGPETQYF.

This clonotype showed up just a few times. The chain couples TRBV19 to TRBJ1-5; D is undetermined. Per the germline V gene, CDR1 is LNHDA and CDR2 is SQIVND (reference sequence). V was trimmed by 3 bases and J by 4 bases, leaving 13 bases between them. The CDR3 is 15 amino acids. The CDR3 protein is CASSISRLGNQPQHF. In DNA form, the CDR3 reads TGTGCCAGTAGTATCTCCAGGCTTGGTAATCAGCCCCAGCATTTT.

This clonotype has a count of ten or more. The rearrangement links TRBV10-3 to TRBJ2-3, with 9 nucleotides matching TRBD2. The V segment lost 6 bases and the J segment 6 bases; nucleotides outside the gene matches: 7. CDR1 is ENHRY and CDR2 is SYGVKD in the germline V gene. The CDR3 runs 14 residues. CDR3 in DNA: TGTGCCATCAGAAGCGGGGGGCCCGGCGATACGCAGTATTTT. Translation gives CAIRSGGPGDTQYF.

The chain recombines TRBV24-1 with TRBJ2-3; 7 bases are shared with TRBD1. This CDR3 spans 15 amino acids. V trimming: 3 bases; J trimming: 1 base; junction bases outside the gene matches: 3. Per germline, CDR1 KGHDR and CDR2 SFDVKD. In DNA form, the CDR3 reads TGTGCCACCAGTGATCGACAGGGAGGCACAGATACGCAGTATTTT. Protein product: CATSDRQGGTDTQYF.

This clonotype has more than one count but fewer than ten. The genes are TRBV7-9 and TRBJ1-6; a weak D match, TRBD1 (6 bases). V was clipped by 7 bases and J by 6 bases, with 13 bases between them. Germline V gives CDR1 SEHNR, CDR2 FQNEAQ (reference sequence). The CDR3 extends over 14 amino acids. The CDR3 sequence: CASTLGAVNSPLHF. In DNA, the CDR3 is TGTGCCAGCACCTTGGGGGCCGTTAATTCACCCCTCCACTTT.

The rearrangement uses TRBV7-9 and TRBJ1-1; 8 positions agree with TRBD1. V shed 1 base, J shed 8 bases, and the junction held 0 bases outside the gene matches. From germline, CDR1 is SEHNR and CDR2 FQNEAQ (reference sequence). The CDR3 contains 12 residues. The CDR3 coding sequence is TGTGCCAGCAGCTTAGGGGACAGGGAAGCTTTCTTT. Protein sequence: CASSLGDREAFF. The full variable domain, in which reference TRBV7-9 and TRBJ1-1 provide the parts outside the CDR3, is DTGVSQNPRHKITKRGQNVTFRCDPISEHNRLYWYRQTLGQGPEFLTYFQNEAQLEKSRLLSDRFSAERPKGSFSTLEIQRTEQGDSAMYLCASSLGDREAFFGQGTRLTVV.

This clonotype showed up just a few times. The chain couples TRBV12-3 or TRBV12-4 to TRBJ2-2, with D maybe TRBD1 (5 bases). There are 19 residues in the CDR3. Trimming left V 3 bases short and J 7 bases short, with 27 bases between. CDR3 protein: CASSLYRGKVLSFGGELFF. The CDR3 coding sequence is TGTGCCAGCAGTTTGTATAGGGGAAAAGTTCTCTCGTTTGGCGGGGAGCTGTTTTTT.

This clonotype has a handful of counts. The chain combines TRBV4-3 with TRBJ1-4; 8 positions match TRBD1. With V trimmed by 0 bases and J by 7 bases, 7 bases remained unmatched. The CDR3 loop spans 16 amino acids. Germline-derived CDR1 and CDR2 are LGHNA and YSLEER. CDR3: CASSQDGTGQGEKLFF. In DNA form, the CDR3 reads TGCGCCAGCAGCCAAGATGGGACAGGACAAGGTGAAAAACTGTTTTTT.

This chain links TRBV4-1 with TRBJ1-4, with 10 positions matching TRBD1. Germline CDR1 and CDR2: MGHRA and YSYEKL. The CDR3 loop spans 17 amino acids. V lost 2 bases, J lost 4 bases, and 7 bases stayed unmatched. Here the CDR3 reads CASSQLWTGGINEKLFF. In DNA, the CDR3 is TGCGCCAGCAGCCAACTGTGGACAGGGGGTATTAATGAAAAACTGTTTTTT.

This clonotype was counted only a few times. J is TRBJ2-3 and V is TRBV3-1, with D unresolved. The CDR3 is 12 amino acids. The germline V gene encodes CDR1 LGHDT and CDR2 YNNKEL (reference sequence). The V gene lost 3 bases and the J gene lost 6 bases, with 7 bases spanning the gap. The CDR3 sequence is CASSHIEDTQYF. The CDR3 DNA reads TGTGCCAGCAGCCACATCGAGGATACGCAGTATTTT.

The gene calls are TRBV9 and TRBJ2-5; unclear D gene. This CDR3 has 14 residues. Trimming pared 0 bases from V and 3 bases from J, leaving 9 bases between. Per germline, CDR1 SGDLS and CDR2 YYNGEE. The CDR3 loop is CASSVGLGKETQYF. CDR3 nucleotide sequence: TGTGCCAGCAGCGTAGGTCTTGGGAAAGAGACCCAGTACTTC.

This clonotype was seen a handful of times. This chain connects TRBV9 to TRBJ2-1; D may be TRBD1 or TRBD2 (6 bases each). The V gene's germline CDR1 is SGDLS and CDR2 YYNGEE. The CDR3 sequence is 13 residues long. V lost 3 bases, J lost 8 bases, and 12 bases lay in between. The CDR3 region has the DNA TGTGCCAGCAGCGCGGGGGCGACCCATGAGCAGTTCTTC. It encodes CASSAGATHEQFF.

This clonotype has only a few counts. The rearrangement links TRBV4-3 to TRBJ1-2, with D tentatively TRBD1 (5 bases). Between the trimmed V and J ends, which lost 4 bases and 3 bases, there was a span of 15 bases. The CDR3 loop spans 15 amino acids. Germline CDR1 reads LGHNA; CDR2 reads YSLEER. This chain's CDR3 is CASSLGGGSHYGYTF. CDR3 in DNA: TGCGCCAGCAGCCTCGGGGGGGGAAGCCACTATGGCTACACCTTC.

The chain combines TRBV20-1 with TRBJ1-5; 7 bases align to TRBD1. From germline, CDR1 is DFQATT and CDR2 SNEGSKA (reference sequence). V shed 0 bases, J shed 2 bases, and the junction held 4 bases outside the gene matches. The CDR3 spans 15 residues. This CDR3 reads CSARDKGAGNQPQHF. In nucleotides, the CDR3 is TGCAGTGCTAGAGATAAGGGGGCGGGCAATCAGCCCCAGCATTTT.

The chain recombines TRBV28 with TRBJ2-1; the D is unclear. The CDR3 spans 15 residues. Germline V gene data show CDR1 as MDHEN and CDR2 as SYDVKM. Between the trimmed V and J ends, which lost 3 bases and 1 base, there was a span of 10 bases. The CDR3 is CASSFQRRSYNEQFF. The CDR3 nucleotides read TGTGCCAGCAGTTTTCAGCGTAGGTCCTACAATGAGCAGTTCTTC.

This clonotype has more than one count but fewer than ten. The chain has TRBV19 and TRBJ1-5; tentatively, D is TRBD1 (5 bases). The CDR3 totals 15 residues. CDR1 LNHDA and CDR2 SQIVND come from the germline V gene (reference sequence). Trimming took off 4 bases at V and 0 bases at J, with 10 bases between the two ends. The CDR3 coding sequence is TGTGCCAGTAGTAACAGGTACTATAGCAATCAGCCCCAGCATTTT. Translating it yields CASSNRYYSNQPQHF.

This clonotype has a handful of counts. The chain joins TRBV9 to TRBJ2-3; D uncertain. The CDR3 runs to 14 residues. Trimming shortened V by 0 bases and J by 4 bases, and 9 bases separated the two germline ends. The germline V gene has CDR1 SGDLS and CDR2 YYNGEE. The CDR3 reads CASSVVPGSDTQYF. CDR3 coding DNA: TGTGCCAGCAGCGTAGTTCCGGGCTCAGATACGCAGTATTTT.